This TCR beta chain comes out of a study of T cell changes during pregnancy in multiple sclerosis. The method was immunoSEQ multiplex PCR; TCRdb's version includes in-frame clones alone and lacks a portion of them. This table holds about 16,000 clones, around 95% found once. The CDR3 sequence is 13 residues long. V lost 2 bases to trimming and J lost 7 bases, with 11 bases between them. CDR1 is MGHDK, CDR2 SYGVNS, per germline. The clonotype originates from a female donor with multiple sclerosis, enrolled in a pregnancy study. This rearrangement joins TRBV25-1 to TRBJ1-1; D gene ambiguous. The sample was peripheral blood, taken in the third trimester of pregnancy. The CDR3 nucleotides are TGTGCCAGCAGTGAAACGGGTACGGGTGAAGCTTTCTTT. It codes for CASSETGTGEAFF.